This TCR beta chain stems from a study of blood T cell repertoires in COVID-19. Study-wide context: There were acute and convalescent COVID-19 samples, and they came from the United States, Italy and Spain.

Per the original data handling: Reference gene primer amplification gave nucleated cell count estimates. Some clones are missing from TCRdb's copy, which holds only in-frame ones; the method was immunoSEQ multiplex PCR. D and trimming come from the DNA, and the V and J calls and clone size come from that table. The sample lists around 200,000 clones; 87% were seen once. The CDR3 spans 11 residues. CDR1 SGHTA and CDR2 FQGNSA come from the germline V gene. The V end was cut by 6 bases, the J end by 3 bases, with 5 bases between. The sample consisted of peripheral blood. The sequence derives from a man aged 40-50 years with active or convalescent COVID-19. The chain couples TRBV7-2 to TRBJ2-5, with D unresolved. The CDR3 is CASSQKETQYF. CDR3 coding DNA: TGTGCCAGCAGTCAAAAAGAGACCCAGTACTTC.